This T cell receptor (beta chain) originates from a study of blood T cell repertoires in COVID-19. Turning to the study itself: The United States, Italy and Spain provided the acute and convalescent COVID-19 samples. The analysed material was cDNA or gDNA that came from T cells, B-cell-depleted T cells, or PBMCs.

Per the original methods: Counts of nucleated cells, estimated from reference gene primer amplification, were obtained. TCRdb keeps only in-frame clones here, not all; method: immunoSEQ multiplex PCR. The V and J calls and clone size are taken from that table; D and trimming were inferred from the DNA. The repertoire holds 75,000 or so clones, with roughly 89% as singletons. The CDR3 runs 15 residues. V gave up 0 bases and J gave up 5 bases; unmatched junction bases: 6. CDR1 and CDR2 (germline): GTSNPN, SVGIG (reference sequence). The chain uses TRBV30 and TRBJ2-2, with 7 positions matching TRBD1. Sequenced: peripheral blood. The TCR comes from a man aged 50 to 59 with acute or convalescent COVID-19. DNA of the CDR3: TGTGCCTGGAGTGTACTCAGGGGGTTAACCGGGGAGCTGTTTTTT. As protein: CAWSVLRGLTGELFF. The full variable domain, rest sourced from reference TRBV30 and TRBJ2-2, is SQTIHQWPATLVQPVGSPLSLECTVEGTSNPNLYWYRQAAGRGLQLLFYSVGIGQISSEVPQNLSASRPQDRQFILSSKKLLLSDSGFYLCAWSVLRGLTGELFFGEGSRLTVL.